This T cell receptor (beta chain) was obtained from a study of T-cell reconstitution after alpha-beta-depleted transplantation in children. General study findings and limits: About two months after transplant, alpha-beta T cells reportedly came from several hundred expanded graft clones.

Unique molecular identifiers were incorporated when the TCRbeta library was constructed. TCRdb itself ran the PCR reads through MiXCR, one entry per CDR3 protein. The data contain 450,000 to 550,000 distinct CDR3 sequences, more than 9.5% of them singletons. With respect to this clonotype: As yet, its antigen is unknown.

The source of this sequence is a female patient aged 2-9 years who had a stem cell transplant for aplastic anemia, so the T cells may come from the graft donor. The source was PBMCs, mostly from graft donor cells, collected 180 days after TCRalphabeta/CD19-depleted stem cell transplant.

The CDR3 protein is CASSYLVRRGRIDTQYF. Here the CDR3 DNA reads TGTGCCAGCAGTTACTTGGTTCGTCGCGGGAGGATAGATACGCAGTATTTT. The chain couples TRBV6-2 or TRBV6-3 to TRBJ2-3; the match to TRBD2 covers 8 bases. The ends lost 1 base at V and 5 bases at J; junction bases unmatched: 11. The CDR3 length is 17 residues. The germline gives CDR1 MNHEY, CDR2 SVGEGT.